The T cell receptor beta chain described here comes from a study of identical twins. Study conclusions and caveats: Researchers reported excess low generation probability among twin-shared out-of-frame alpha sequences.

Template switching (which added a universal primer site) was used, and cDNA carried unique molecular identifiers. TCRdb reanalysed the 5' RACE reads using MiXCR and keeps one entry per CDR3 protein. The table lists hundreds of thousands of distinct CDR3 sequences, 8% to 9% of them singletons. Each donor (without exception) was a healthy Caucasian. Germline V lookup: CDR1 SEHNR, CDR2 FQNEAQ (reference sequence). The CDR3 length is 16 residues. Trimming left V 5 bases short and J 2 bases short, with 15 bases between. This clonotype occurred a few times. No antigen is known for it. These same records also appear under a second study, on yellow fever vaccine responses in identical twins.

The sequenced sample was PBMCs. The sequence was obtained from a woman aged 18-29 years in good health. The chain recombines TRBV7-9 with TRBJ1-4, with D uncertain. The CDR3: CASSPSVGNTNEKLFF. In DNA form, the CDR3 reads TGTGCCAGCAGCCCTTCTGTGGGGAATACTAATGAAAAACTGTTTTTT.